The 30 T cell receptor beta chains given below trace back to one sample, sequenced in a study of blood T cell repertoires in COVID-19. The data were produced by immunoSEQ multiplex PCR, yet TCRdb's version contains in-frame clones alone and is incomplete. Among about 200,000 clones listed, 90% to 95% were seen once. The sequenced material came from peripheral blood. The receptors were sampled from a man aged 25 to 40 with COVID-19, enrolled during active disease.

The rearrangement joins TRBV29-1 to TRBJ1-1, with D unclear. The CDR3 length is 13 residues. The germline gives CDR1 SQVTM, CDR2 ANQGSEA. The V and J ends lost 3 bases and 1 base respectively, with 9 bases between them. CDR3 DNA sequence: TGCAGCGTTGACCAGGTGGCGAACACTGAAGCTTTCTTT. This sequence encodes CSVDQVANTEAFF.

The V gene is TRBV5-1, the J gene TRBJ2-1; 7 positions agree with TRBD1. V dropped 1 base and J dropped 2; count of bases not matched to a gene: 0. Germline lookup yields CDR1 SGHRS and CDR2 YFSETQ. This CDR3 spans 14 amino acids. The CDR3 nucleotides are TGCGCCAGCAGCTTGCAGGGGGCCTACAATGAGCAGTTCTTC. Protein: CASSLQGAYNEQFF.

V is TRBV4-1 and J is TRBJ2-7; 12 positions agree with TRBD2. Trimming at V came to 4 bases and at J to 2 bases, leaving 9 bases not matched to a gene. The germline V gene encodes CDR1 MGHRA and CDR2 YSYEKL. This CDR3 spans 17 amino acids. CDR3 nucleotide sequence: TGCGCCAGCAGCCCGAGCCCACTAGCGGGGGGCACCTACGAGCAGTACTTC. Translating it yields CASSPSPLAGGTYEQYF.

This clone was found once. This chain joins TRBV9 and TRBJ1-2; 9 nucleotides agree with TRBD1. CDR1 SGDLS and CDR2 YYNGEE come from the germline V gene. V shed 0 bases and J 4 bases; nucleotides not matched to a gene: 7. This CDR3 comprises 16 residues. This CDR3 reads CASSVGGTGRAYGYTF. The CDR3 DNA is TGTGCCAGCAGCGTAGGCGGGACAGGGAGGGCCTATGGCTACACCTTC.

The chain has TRBV18 and TRBJ2-1; a possible D gene is TRBD1 (6 bases). V lost 2 bases and J lost 9, with 29 bases in between. CDR1 is KGHSH and CDR2 is LQKENI in the germline V gene. This CDR3 spans 19 amino acids. CDR3 sequence (DNA): TGTGCCAGCTCACCAACGTTGTTTGGGGACAACCACGGTACGGGTGAGCAGTTCTTC. Its translation: CASSPTLFGDNHGTGEQFF.

The genes are TRBV7-6 and TRBJ2-7, with 11 bases matching TRBD1. In germline, CDR1 is SGHVS, CDR2 FNYEAQ. This CDR3 is 17 amino acids long. V gave up 1 base and J gave up 3 bases; unmatched junction bases: 8. CDR3 DNA: TGTGCCAGCAGCTTAGAACGGTCGGGGACAGGGGGCTACGAGCAGTACTTC. Translation gives CASSLERSGTGGYEQYF.

This clone appeared once. The chain is built from TRBV25-1 and TRBJ2-2; D is undetermined. This CDR3 is built from 14 residues. Looked up from germline, CDR1 is MGHDK and CDR2 is SYGVNS. V was pared by 0 bases and J by 5 bases, with 7 bases between. The CDR3 here is CASSEYLETGELFF. The CDR3 nucleotides read TGTGCCAGCAGTGAATATCTCGAGACCGGGGAGCTGTTTTTT.

V usage is TRBV7-6 and J usage is TRBJ2-1, with TRBD2 matching 8 bases. Germline lookup yields CDR1 SGHVS and CDR2 FNYEAQ. The V and J ends lost 1 base and 4 bases, in that order; junction bases with no gene match: 9. This CDR3 contains 17 residues. In DNA, the CDR3 is TGTGCCAGCAGCTTAGGGGTCGCGGGGGGCCTGTACAATGAGCAGTTCTTC. Translating gives CASSLGVAGGLYNEQFF.

V is TRBV5-1 and J is TRBJ1-4; 7 bases align to TRBD1. The CDR3 consists of 14 residues. V gave up 2 bases and J gave up 6 bases; unmatched junction bases: 4. Germline values: CDR1 SGHRS, CDR2 YFSETQ. CDR3 in DNA: TGCGCCAGCAGCTTCCAGGGGGTGGATGAAAAACTGTTTTTT. It translates to CASSFQGVDEKLFF.

This rearrangement joins TRBV28 to TRBJ1-5; a possible D gene is TRBD1 (5 bases). The germline CDR1 and CDR2 sequences are MDHEN and SYDVKM. Trimming took 3 bases from V and 6 from J, leaving 12 bases between them. CDR3 length: 14 residues. The CDR3 region has the DNA TGTGCCAGCAGTTTGCCAGGGCCGAGTCAGCCCCAGCATTTT. Its protein product is CASSLPGPSQPQHF.

V and J are TRBV14 and TRBJ2-3; D remains unclear. Germline V gene lookup returns CDR1 SGHDN and CDR2 FVKESK. The CDR3 consists of 16 residues. Trimming took off 1 base at V and 2 bases at J, with 13 bases between the two ends. The CDR3 region is CASSQVPLFNTDTQYF. The CDR3 nucleotides are TGTGCCAGCAGCCAAGTCCCACTATTCAACACAGATACGCAGTATTTT.

The chain carries TRBV5-6 and TRBJ1-5, with 8 bases aligning to TRBD1. Trimming cost V 0 bases and J 2 bases; bases outside gene matches: 4. The CDR3 is 16 residues long. Germline V gene sequence: CDR1 SGHDT, CDR2 YYEEEE. The CDR3 here is CASSLGTGPGNQPQHF. CDR3 in DNA: TGTGCCAGCAGCTTGGGGACAGGGCCTGGCAATCAGCCCCAGCATTTT.

The V gene is TRBV19, the J gene TRBJ1-1; the D gene is possibly TRBD1 (5 bases). From germline, CDR1 is LNHDA and CDR2 SQIVND (reference sequence). V was pared by 3 bases and J by 6 bases, with 8 bases between. The CDR3 is 12 amino acids. The CDR3 sequence: CASSIRGAEAFF. CDR3 nucleotide sequence: TGTGCCAGTAGTATTAGGGGTGCTGAAGCTTTCTTT.

The chain links TRBV19 to TRBJ2-2, with 12 bases identical to TRBD1. CDR1 and CDR2 from the germline V gene are LNHDA and SQIVND (reference sequence). V lost 5 bases and J lost 3; bases outside the gene matches: 7. The CDR3 extends over 17 amino acids. The CDR3 DNA follows: TGTGCCAGTAGTCGATCGGGACAGGGGGCCGACACCGGGGAGCTGTTTTTT. This sequence encodes CASSRSGQGADTGELFF.

The chain links TRBV5-1 to TRBJ1-2; 8 nucleotides agree with TRBD1. Germline V gene sequence: CDR1 SGHRS, CDR2 YFSETQ. The V segment lost 1 base and the J segment 6 bases; nucleotides outside the gene matches: 2. CDR3 length: 13 amino acids. Here the CDR3 reads CASSLPGGHGYTF. CDR3 nucleotides: TGCGCCAGCAGCTTGCCAGGGGGCCATGGCTACACCTTC.

The chain employs TRBV6-6 and TRBJ2-3; TRBD2 agrees at 11 bases. V was clipped by 8 bases and J by 4 bases; unmatched bases: 2. There are 13 residues in the CDR3. From germline, CDR1 is MNHNY and CDR2 SVGAGI (reference sequence). The CDR3 sequence is CASGTSGADTQYF. The CDR3 DNA reads TGTGCCAGCGGGACTAGCGGAGCAGATACGCAGTATTTT.

The rearrangement uses TRBV11-2 and TRBJ1-2, with 7 bases aligning to TRBD1. Per the germline V gene, CDR1 is SGHAT and CDR2 is FQNNGV. The V segment lost 5 bases and the J segment 7 bases; nucleotides outside the gene matches: 7. The CDR3 totals 13 residues. The CDR3 here is CASSRGQEGGYTF. The CDR3 DNA sequence: TGTGCCAGCAGCCGAGGACAGGAGGGTGGCTACACCTTC.

The CDR3 spells CAWSVPVPSGAYNEQFF. The CDR3 region has the DNA TGTGCCTGGAGTGTACCTGTGCCTAGCGGGGCCTACAATGAGCAGTTCTTC. The V call is TRBV30, the J call TRBJ2-1; 9 bases fit TRBD2. Germline trimming cut 0 bases from V and 2 bases from J; bases unmatched to any gene: 8. The CDR3 runs 17 residues. From germline, CDR1 is GTSNPN and CDR2 SVGIG (reference sequence).

CDR3 sequence reads: CASSIFSPTGLFF. As DNA, the CDR3 is TGTGCCAGTAGTATATTCTCCCCAACCGGGCTGTTTTTT. The V call is TRBV19, the J call TRBJ1-4, with D unclear. This CDR3 is built from 13 residues. CDR1 and CDR2 from the germline V gene are LNHDA and SQIVND (reference sequence). Trimming took 2 bases from V and 14 from J, leaving 15 bases between them.

The rearrangement links TRBV7-9 to TRBJ1-6; weak D call: TRBD1 (5 bases). The CDR3 runs to 15 residues. Trimming stripped 1 base from V and 10 bases from J, with 14 bases between. Per germline, CDR1 SEHNR and CDR2 FQNEAQ (reference sequence). CDR3 sequence: CASSLGRGRESPLHF. For the CDR3, the DNA is TGTGCCAGCAGCTTAGGGAGGGGAAGGGAATCACCCCTCCACTTT.

V usage is TRBV2 and J usage is TRBJ2-6, with D possibly TRBD2 on 6 matching bases. Trimming removed 11 bases from V and 1 base from J, with 18 bases in between. The CDR3 length is 16 residues. CDR1 SNHLY and CDR2 FYNNEI come from the germline V gene. CDR3 nucleotide sequence: TGTGCCTATATTAGCGGCTCTAATTCTGGGGCCAACGTCCTGACTTTC. Translation: CAYISGSNSGANVLTF.

The genes are TRBV2 and TRBJ1-1; D is perhaps TRBD1 (5 bases). Germline lookup yields CDR1 SNHLY and CDR2 FYNNEI. This CDR3 is built from 14 residues. With 7 bases removed from V and 2 bases from J, the gap between germline ends came to 14 bases. This chain's CDR3 is CASTQDSLNTEAFF. The CDR3 region has the DNA TGTGCCAGCACTCAAGACAGCCTTAACACTGAAGCTTTCTTT.

The J gene is TRBJ1-4, the V gene TRBV6-5, with TRBD1 matching over 8 bases. Germline lookup yields CDR1 MNHEY and CDR2 SVGAGI. J gave up 6 bases and V 2 bases, and 8 bases lay outside the gene matches. CDR3 length equals 16 residues. This chain's CDR3 is CASSYRQGIGHEKLFF. CDR3 coding DNA: TGTGCCAGCAGTTACCGACAGGGGATCGGTCATGAAAAACTGTTTTTT.

This chain connects TRBV11-3 to TRBJ2-3, with D hard to call. Deletions cut 5 bases from V and 3 bases from J, with 9 bases between. Germline V gene data show CDR1 as SGHNT and CDR2 as YENEEA. This CDR3 is 13 amino acids long. CDR3 in amino acids: CASSLSRTDTQYF. The CDR3 nucleotides read TGTGCCAGCAGCCTCTCGCGAACAGATACGCAGTATTTT.

The chain carries TRBV19 and TRBJ1-1; TRBD1 matches 7 bases. The CDR3 covers 13 residues. V trimming: 6 bases; J trimming: 5 bases; junction bases outside the gene matches: 6. Germline loops: CDR1 LNHDA, CDR2 SQIVND (reference sequence). The CDR3 region is CASSPPQGTEAFF. The CDR3 DNA reads TGTGCCAGTAGCCCACCACAGGGGACTGAAGCTTTCTTT.

J is TRBJ2-5 and V is TRBV5-1, with no clear D. CDR1 SGHRS and CDR2 YFSETQ come from the germline V gene. V dropped 4 bases and J dropped 7 bases, with 26 bases sitting between them. This CDR3 region has 17 residues. CDR3 DNA: TGCGCCAGCAGCCCCACTCTATTACTGTACCTGGTGAGGACCCAGTACTTC. Its translation: CASSPTLLLYLVRTQYF.

The chain uses TRBV2 and TRBJ1-6; TRBD1 aligns across 10 bases. Per the germline V gene, CDR1 is SNHLY and CDR2 is FYNNEI. V lost 3 bases to trimming and J lost 9 bases; unmatched junction nucleotides: 8. The CDR3 has 16 amino acids. CDR3 nucleotides: TGTGCCAGCAGTGAGGGTGTGAGGACAGGGGGTTCACCCCTCCACTTT. Translation: CASSEGVRTGGSPLHF.

V and J are TRBV5-1 and TRBJ2-7, with D unresolved. Germline V gene lookup returns CDR1 SGHRS and CDR2 YFSETQ. Trimming removed 0 bases from V and 2 bases from J, with 18 bases in between. CDR3 size: 17 residues. CDR3 nucleotides: TGCGCCAGCAGCTTGGCCCGGAGTTCCGTAACCCCCTACGAGCAGTACTTC. Residues: CASSLARSSVTPYEQYF.

This CDR3 reads CASTLALNEKLFF. The CDR3 DNA reads TGTGCCAGTACCTTGGCTTTGAATGAAAAACTGTTTTTT. This rearrangement joins TRBV19 to TRBJ1-4; no clear D gene. The CDR3 runs to 13 residues. V lost 7 bases and J 5 bases, leaving 11 bases between the germline ends. The V gene's germline CDR1 is LNHDA and CDR2 SQIVND (reference sequence). The full variable domain, in which reference TRBV19 and TRBJ1-4 provide the parts outside the CDR3, is DGGITQSPKYLFRKEGQNVTLSCEQNLNHDAMYWYRQDPGQGLRLIYYSQIVNDFQKGDIAEGYSVSREKKESFPLTVTSAQKNPTAFYLCASTLALNEKLFFGSGTQLSVL.

The genes are TRBV10-2 and TRBJ2-3, with a tentative D call TRBD1 (6 bases). Trimming removed 0 bases at V and 8 bases at J, with 15 bases between. Germline CDR1 is WSHSY and CDR2 is SAAADI. The CDR3 is 15 residues long. The CDR3 sequence is CASSESRLGDTTQYF. The CDR3 DNA reads as TGCGCCAGCAGTGAGTCGAGGTTGGGGGACACTACGCAGTATTTT.